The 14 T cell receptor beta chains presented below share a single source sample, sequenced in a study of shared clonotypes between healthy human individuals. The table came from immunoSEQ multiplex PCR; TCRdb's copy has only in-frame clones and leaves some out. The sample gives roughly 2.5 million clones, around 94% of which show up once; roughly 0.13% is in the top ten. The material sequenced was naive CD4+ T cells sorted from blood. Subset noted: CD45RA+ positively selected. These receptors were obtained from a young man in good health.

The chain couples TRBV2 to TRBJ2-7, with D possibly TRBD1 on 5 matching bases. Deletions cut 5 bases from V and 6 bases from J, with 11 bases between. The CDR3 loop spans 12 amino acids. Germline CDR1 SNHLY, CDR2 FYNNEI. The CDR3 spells CASSQGAGEQYF. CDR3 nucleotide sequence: TGTGCCAGCAGTCAAGGGGCAGGCGAGCAGTACTTC.

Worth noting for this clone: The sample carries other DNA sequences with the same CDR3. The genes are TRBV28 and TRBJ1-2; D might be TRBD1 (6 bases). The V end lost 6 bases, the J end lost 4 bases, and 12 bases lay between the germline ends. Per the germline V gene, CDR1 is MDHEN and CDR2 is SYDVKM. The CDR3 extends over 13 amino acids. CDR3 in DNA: TGTGCCAGCAGCCTAACAGGGCCCTATGGCTACACCTTC. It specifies CASSLTGPYGYTF.

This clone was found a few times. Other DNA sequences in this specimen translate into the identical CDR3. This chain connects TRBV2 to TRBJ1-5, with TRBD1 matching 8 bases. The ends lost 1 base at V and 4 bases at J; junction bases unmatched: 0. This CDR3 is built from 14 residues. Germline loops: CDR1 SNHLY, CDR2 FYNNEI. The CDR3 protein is CASSEDRGNQPQHF. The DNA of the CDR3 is TGTGCCAGCAGTGAAGACAGGGGGAATCAGCCCCAGCATTTT.

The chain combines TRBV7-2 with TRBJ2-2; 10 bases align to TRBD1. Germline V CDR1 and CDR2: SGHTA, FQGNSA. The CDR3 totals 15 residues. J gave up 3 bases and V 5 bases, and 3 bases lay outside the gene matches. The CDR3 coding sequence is TGTGCCAGCAGCACCGACAGGGGGCACACCGGGGAGCTGTTTTTT. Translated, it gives CASSTDRGHTGELFF.

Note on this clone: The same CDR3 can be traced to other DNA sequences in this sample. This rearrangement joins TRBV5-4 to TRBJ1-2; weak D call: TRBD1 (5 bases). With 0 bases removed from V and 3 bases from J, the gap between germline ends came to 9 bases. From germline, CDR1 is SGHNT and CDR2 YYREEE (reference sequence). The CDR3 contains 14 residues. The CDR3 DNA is TGTGCCAGCAGCTTGGCAGGGCTAGACTATGGCTACACCTTC. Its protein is CASSLAGLDYGYTF.

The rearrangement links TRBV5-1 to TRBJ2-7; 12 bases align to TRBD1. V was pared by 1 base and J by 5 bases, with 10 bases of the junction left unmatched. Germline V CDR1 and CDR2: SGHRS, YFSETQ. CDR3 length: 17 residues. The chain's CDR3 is CASSLRGPGQGAHEQYF. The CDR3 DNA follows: TGCGCCAGCAGCTTGCGGGGTCCGGGACAGGGGGCCCACGAGCAGTACTTC.

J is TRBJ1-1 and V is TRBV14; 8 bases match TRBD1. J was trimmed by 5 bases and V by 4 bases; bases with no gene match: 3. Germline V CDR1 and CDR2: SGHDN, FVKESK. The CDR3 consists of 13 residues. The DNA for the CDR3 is TGTGCCAGCAGCCGAACAGGGGGAACTGAAGCTTTCTTT. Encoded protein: CASSRTGGTEAFF. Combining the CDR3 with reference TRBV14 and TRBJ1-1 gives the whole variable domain EAGVTQFPSHSVIEKGQTVTLRCDPISGHDNLYWYRRVMGKEIKFLLHFVKESKQDESGMPNNRFLAERTGGTYSTLKVQPAELEDSGVYFCASSRTGGTEAFFGQGTRLTVV.

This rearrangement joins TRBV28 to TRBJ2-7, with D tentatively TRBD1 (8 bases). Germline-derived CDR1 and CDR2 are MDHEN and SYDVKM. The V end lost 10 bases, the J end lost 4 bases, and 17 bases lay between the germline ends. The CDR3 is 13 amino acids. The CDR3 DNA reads TGTGCCACCTTACAGGGGGGGAGGTACGAGCAGTACTTC. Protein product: CATLQGGRYEQYF.

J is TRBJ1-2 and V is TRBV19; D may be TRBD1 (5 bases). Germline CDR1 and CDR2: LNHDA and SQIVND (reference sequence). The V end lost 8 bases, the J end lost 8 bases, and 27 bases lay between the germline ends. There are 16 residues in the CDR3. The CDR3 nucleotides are TGTGCCAGTCGTTTCGAGCCGGACACTTCCCTAAGGGGCTACACCTTC. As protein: CASRFEPDTSLRGYTF.

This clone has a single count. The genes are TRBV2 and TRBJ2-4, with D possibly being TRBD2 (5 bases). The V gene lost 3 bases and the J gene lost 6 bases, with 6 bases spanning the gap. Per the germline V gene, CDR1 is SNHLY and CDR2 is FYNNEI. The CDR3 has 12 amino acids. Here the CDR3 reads CASSESGNIQYF. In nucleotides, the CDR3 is TGTGCCAGCAGTGAGAGCGGAAACATTCAGTACTTC. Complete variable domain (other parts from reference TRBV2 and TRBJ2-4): EPEVTQTPSHQVTQMGQEVILRCVPISNHLYFYWYRQILGQKVEFLVSFYNNEISEKSEIFDDQFSVERPDGSNFTLKIRSTKLEDSAMYFCASSESGNIQYFGAGTRLSVL.

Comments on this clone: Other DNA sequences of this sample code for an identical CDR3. The CDR3 loop reads CSASGTDTQYF. CDR3 nucleotide sequence: TGCAGTGCGTCGGGGACAGATACGCAGTATTTT. This chain joins TRBV20-1 and TRBJ2-3, with D perhaps matching TRBD2 (5 bases). V lost 6 bases to trimming and J lost 3 bases, with 7 bases between them. This CDR3 contains 11 residues. The V gene's germline CDR1 is DFQATT and CDR2 SNEGSKA (reference sequence).

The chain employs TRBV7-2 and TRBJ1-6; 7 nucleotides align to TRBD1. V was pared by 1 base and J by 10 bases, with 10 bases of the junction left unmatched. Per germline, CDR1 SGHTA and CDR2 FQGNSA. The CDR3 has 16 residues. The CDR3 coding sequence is TGTGCCAGCAGCTTAGAAGGGGGACAGATAAACTCACCCCTCCACTTT. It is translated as CASSLEGGQINSPLHF.

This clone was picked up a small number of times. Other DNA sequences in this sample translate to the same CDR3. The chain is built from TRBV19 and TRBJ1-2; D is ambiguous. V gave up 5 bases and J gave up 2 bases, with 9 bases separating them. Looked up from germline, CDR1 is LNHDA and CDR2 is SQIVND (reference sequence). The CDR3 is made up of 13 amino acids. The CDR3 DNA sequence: TGTGCCAGTAGTCGGATAAGCAACTATGGCTACACCTTC. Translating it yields CASSRISNYGYTF.

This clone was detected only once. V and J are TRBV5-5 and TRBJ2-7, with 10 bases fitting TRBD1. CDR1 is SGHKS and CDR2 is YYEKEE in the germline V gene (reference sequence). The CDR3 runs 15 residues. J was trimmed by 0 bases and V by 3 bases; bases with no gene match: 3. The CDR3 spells CASSSRTGGSYEQYF. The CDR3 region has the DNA TGTGCCAGCAGCTCCCGGACAGGGGGCTCCTACGAGCAGTACTTC.